This entry lists 25 T cell receptor beta chains sequenced from one sample in a study of blood T cell repertoires in COVID-19. Some clones are missing from TCRdb's copy, which holds only in-frame ones; the method was immunoSEQ multiplex PCR. This sample has 100,000 to 150,000 clones, with around three quarters found just once. Input material: peripheral blood. These receptors were obtained from a man in his forties or fifties with active or convalescent COVID-19.

V is TRBV2 and J is TRBJ1-3; D is uncertain. In germline, CDR1 is SNHLY, CDR2 FYNNEI. This CDR3 has 15 amino acids. With 6 bases removed from V and 0 bases from J, the gap between germline ends came to 12 bases. As DNA, the CDR3 is TGTGCCAGCAGGGAGACTGTTAGCTCTGGAAACACCATATATTTT. It translates to CASRETVSSGNTIYF.

This chain connects TRBV5-4 to TRBJ1-3, with D possibly being TRBD1 (6 bases). CDR3 length: 15 amino acids. Between the trimmed V and J ends, which lost 3 bases and 0 bases, there was a span of 10 bases. Germline loops: CDR1 SGHNT, CDR2 YYREEE (reference sequence). The DNA for the CDR3 is TGTGCCAGCAGCTCGCAGGGGCTCTCTGGAAACACCATATATTTT. This translates into CASSSQGLSGNTIYF.

With regard to this clone: Other nucleotide sequences in the sample specify the same CDR3. The V call is TRBV3-1 (or the pseudogene TRBV3-2), the J call TRBJ2-7, with D possibly being TRBD1 (5 bases). Germline-derived CDR1 and CDR2 are LGHDT and YNNKEL (reference sequence). CDR3 size: 11 residues. V lost 3 bases and J 6 bases, leaving 6 bases between the germline ends. The CDR3 region is CASSHQGEQYF. CDR3 sequence (DNA): TGTGCCAGCAGCCATCAGGGCGAGCAGTACTTC.

This rearrangement joins TRBV28 to TRBJ1-5; unclear D gene. Germline V gives CDR1 MDHEN, CDR2 SYDVKM. Trimming cost V 6 bases and J 7 bases, with 16 bases left between them. The CDR3 totals 14 residues. CDR3 bases: TGTGCCAGCAGAACTCCAAGCCGGTGGCAGCCCCAGCATTTT. It is translated as CASRTPSRWQPQHF.

The CDR3 sequence: CASRPRQGATQYF. The CDR3 DNA sequence: TGTGCCAGCAGACCAAGACAGGGAGCGACCCAGTACTTC. The chain has TRBV6-5 and TRBJ2-5; 7 bases agree with TRBD1. The germline V gene encodes CDR1 MNHEY and CDR2 SVGAGI. V was clipped by 6 bases and J by 7 bases; unmatched bases: 8. The CDR3 extends over 13 amino acids.

In its sample, this clone was seen a few times. This chain joins TRBV6-5 and TRBJ2-7; D remains ambiguous. CDR1 and CDR2 (germline): MNHEY, SVGAGI. Trimming removed 4 bases at V and 7 bases at J, with 14 bases between. The CDR3 sequence is 13 residues long. This CDR3 reads CASSSPTRREQYF. In nucleotides, the CDR3 is TGTGCCAGCAGTTCCCCTACCCGGCGGGAGCAGTACTTC.

The chain employs TRBV9 and TRBJ1-2, with 10 bases aligning to TRBD1. The CDR3 extends over 14 amino acids. CDR1 and CDR2 (germline): SGDLS, YYNGEE. Trimming cost V 4 bases and J 3 bases; bases outside gene matches: 3. CDR3 region: CASSSGTGDYGYTF. CDR3 sequence (DNA): TGTGCCAGCAGCTCCGGGACAGGGGACTATGGCTACACCTTC.

This clone was recorded once. This sequence joins TRBV4-1 and TRBJ1-5; D not resolved. Germline-derived CDR1 and CDR2 are MGHRA and YSYEKL. There are 13 residues in the CDR3. With 1 base removed from V and 9 bases from J, the gap between germline ends came to 10 bases. The CDR3 loop reads CASSQVDGGPQHF. The CDR3 nucleotides read TGCGCCAGCAGCCAAGTGGATGGAGGGCCCCAGCATTTT.

The chain employs TRBV5-1 and TRBJ2-1; 14 nucleotides match TRBD2. Germline trimming cut 2 bases from V and 7 bases from J; bases unmatched to any gene: 8. The CDR3 spans 17 residues. Looked up from germline, CDR1 is SGHRS and CDR2 is YFSETQ. Here the CDR3 reads CASSLQTGTSGSNEQFF. CDR3 coding DNA: TGCGCCAGCAGCTTACAAACCGGGACTAGCGGGAGTAATGAGCAGTTCTTC.

This sequence joins TRBV20-1 and TRBJ2-2; no clear D. The CDR3 has 14 amino acids. Per germline, CDR1 DFQATT and CDR2 SNEGSKA (reference sequence). Trimming removed 3 bases from V and 0 bases from J, with 8 bases in between. CDR3 nucleotides: TGCAGTGCTAGTACAGACGCGAACACCGGGGAGCTGTTTTTT. Translation: CSASTDANTGELFF.

This clone came up a few times. CDR3 in amino acids: CASTLTDGSLGEQYF. CDR3 bases: TGCGCCAGCACCCTGACGGACGGGAGTCTGGGGGAGCAGTACTTC. This chain joins TRBV5-1 and TRBJ2-7; D possibly corresponds to TRBD2 (6 bases). The CDR3 is 15 residues long. In germline, CDR1 is SGHRS, CDR2 YFSETQ. V lost 6 bases and J 7 bases, leaving 23 bases between the germline ends.

This chain links TRBV10-3 with TRBJ1-6, with 7 bases that match TRBD1. CDR3 length: 15 amino acids. V lost 6 bases and J lost 5; bases outside the gene matches: 7. From germline, CDR1 is ENHRY and CDR2 SYGVKD. CDR3 region: CAIRGDRGNNSPLHF. The CDR3 DNA follows: TGTGCCATCAGGGGGGACAGAGGTAATAATTCACCCCTCCACTTT.

The J gene is TRBJ2-5, the V gene TRBV11-2; D is uncertain. Trimming stripped 5 bases from V and 14 bases from J, with 12 bases between. CDR3 length: 10 amino acids. Germline V gene lookup returns CDR1 SGHAT and CDR2 FQNNGV. CDR3 in amino acids: CASSPTTSYF. For the CDR3, the DNA is TGTGCCAGCAGCCCGACAACCTCATACTTC. Full variable domain (rest looked up from reference TRBV11-2 and TRBJ2-5): EAGVAQSPRYKIIEKRQSVAFWCNPISGHATLYWYQQILGQGPKLLIQFQNNGVVDDSQLPKDRFSAERLKGVDSTLKIQPAKLEDSAVYLCASSPTTSYFGPGTRLLVL.

The chain couples TRBV28 to TRBJ1-2; no reliable D call. V was cut by 3 bases and J by 2 bases, with 19 bases left in between. Germline V gene lookup returns CDR1 MDHEN and CDR2 SYDVKM. The length of the CDR3 is 17 residues. The CDR3 spells CASSFPFGRPPNYGYTF. Written as DNA, the CDR3 is TGTGCCAGCAGTTTCCCCTTCGGCAGGCCGCCGAACTATGGCTACACCTTC.

The chain combines TRBV4-3 with TRBJ1-4; no clear D gene. Germline V CDR1 and CDR2: LGHNA, YSLEER. The CDR3 totals 17 residues. V was pared by 0 bases and J by 3 bases, with 14 bases between. As DNA, the CDR3 is TGCGCCAGCAGCCAAGATGTCGGCGGGCGGGCTAATGAAAAACTGTTTTTT. Translating it yields CASSQDVGGRANEKLFF.

The rearrangement joins TRBV24-1 to TRBJ1-1, with TRBD1 matching over 8 bases. CDR3 length: 15 residues. The germline V gene encodes CDR1 KGHDR and CDR2 SFDVKD. V shed 3 bases and J 2 bases; nucleotides not matched to a gene: 4. CDR3 residues: CATSDPDRDNTEAFF. In DNA, the CDR3 is TGTGCCACCAGTGATCCGGACAGGGACAACACTGAAGCTTTCTTT.

This clone was observed a few times. The gene calls are TRBV25-1 and TRBJ1-1; D might be TRBD1 (5 bases). The CDR3 loop spans 14 amino acids. Germline V gives CDR1 MGHDK, CDR2 SYGVNS. Trimming left V 5 bases short and J 7 bases short, with 17 bases between. The CDR3 reads CASSPTRGTFEAFF. CDR3 in DNA: TGTGCCAGCAGTCCCACCCGGGGGACGTTTGAAGCTTTCTTT.

This rearrangement joins TRBV3-1 (or the pseudogene TRBV3-2) to TRBJ2-5; 11 bases align to TRBD2. The germline CDR1 and CDR2 sequences are LGHDT and YNNKEL (reference sequence). J gave up 0 bases and V 0 bases, and 0 bases lay outside the gene matches. The CDR3 has 16 residues. CDR3 residues: CASSQETSGNQETQYF. The CDR3 nucleotides read TGTGCCAGCAGCCAAGAGACTAGCGGGAACCAAGAGACCCAGTACTTC.

This chain connects TRBV5-1 to TRBJ1-5; 8 positions match TRBD1. Germline assignment: CDR1 SGHRS and CDR2 YFSETQ. The CDR3 sequence is 15 residues long. The V gene end was trimmed by 4 bases and the J gene end by 5 bases; junction bases not matched to a gene: 8. In nucleotides, the CDR3 is TGCGCCAGCAGCCTGGATCAGGGGGCTCATCAGCCCCAGCATTTT. Encoded protein: CASSLDQGAHQPQHF.

The chain is built from TRBV24-1 and TRBJ2-3; no reliable D call. This CDR3 has 16 amino acids. Germline V CDR1 and CDR2: KGHDR, SFDVKD. With 4 bases removed from V and 4 bases from J, the gap between germline ends came to 17 bases. CDR3 sequence: CATSEGPRGFPDTQYF. CDR3 DNA: TGTGCCACCAGTGAGGGCCCCCGTGGATTCCCAGATACGCAGTATTTT.

The gene calls are TRBV15 and TRBJ1-1; D call uncertain. Germline loops: CDR1 LNHNV, CDR2 YYDKDF (reference sequence). V was cut by 0 bases and J by 8 bases, with 10 bases left in between. The CDR3 has 13 amino acids. CDR3 region: CATSRDLAREAFF. CDR3 nucleotide sequence: TGTGCCACCAGCAGAGATCTGGCCAGGGAAGCTTTCTTT.

The V call is TRBV6-5, the J call TRBJ2-3; D unresolved. Germline V CDR1 and CDR2: MNHEY, SVGAGI. The CDR3 consists of 11 residues. The V and J ends lost 7 bases and 5 bases respectively, with 7 bases between them. CDR3 coding DNA: TGTGCCAGCACCATAGAAGATACGCAGTATTTT. This codes for CASTIEDTQYF.

In this sample, this clone turned up a few times. V is TRBV7-9 and J is TRBJ1-2, with 7 bases that match TRBD1. This CDR3 region has 14 residues. V shed 5 bases and J 2 bases; nucleotides not matched to a gene: 5. Per the germline V gene, CDR1 is SEHNR and CDR2 is FQNEAQ (reference sequence). CDR3 DNA sequence: TGTGCCAGCAGCCAGAGGGACAGAAACTATGGCTACACCTTC. This gives the protein CASSQRDRNYGYTF.

The chain joins TRBV6-5 to TRBJ1-1; D is unclear. The CDR3 length is 13 residues. CDR1 is MNHEY, CDR2 SVGAGI, per germline. The V and J ends lost 7 bases and 0 bases respectively, with 9 bases between them. CDR3 residues: CASTWEVNTEAFF. CDR3 sequence (DNA): TGTGCCAGCACTTGGGAGGTGAACACTGAAGCTTTCTTT.

This clone was recorded at least ten times. The rearrangement links TRBV5-1 to TRBJ1-6; the D is unclear. Trimming removed 0 bases from V and 5 bases from J, with 12 bases in between. This CDR3 region has 16 residues. Germline values: CDR1 SGHRS, CDR2 YFSETQ. CDR3 sequence: CASSLVSGHNNSPLHF. The CDR3 DNA reads TGCGCCAGCAGCTTGGTTTCAGGCCATAATAATTCACCCCTCCACTTT.